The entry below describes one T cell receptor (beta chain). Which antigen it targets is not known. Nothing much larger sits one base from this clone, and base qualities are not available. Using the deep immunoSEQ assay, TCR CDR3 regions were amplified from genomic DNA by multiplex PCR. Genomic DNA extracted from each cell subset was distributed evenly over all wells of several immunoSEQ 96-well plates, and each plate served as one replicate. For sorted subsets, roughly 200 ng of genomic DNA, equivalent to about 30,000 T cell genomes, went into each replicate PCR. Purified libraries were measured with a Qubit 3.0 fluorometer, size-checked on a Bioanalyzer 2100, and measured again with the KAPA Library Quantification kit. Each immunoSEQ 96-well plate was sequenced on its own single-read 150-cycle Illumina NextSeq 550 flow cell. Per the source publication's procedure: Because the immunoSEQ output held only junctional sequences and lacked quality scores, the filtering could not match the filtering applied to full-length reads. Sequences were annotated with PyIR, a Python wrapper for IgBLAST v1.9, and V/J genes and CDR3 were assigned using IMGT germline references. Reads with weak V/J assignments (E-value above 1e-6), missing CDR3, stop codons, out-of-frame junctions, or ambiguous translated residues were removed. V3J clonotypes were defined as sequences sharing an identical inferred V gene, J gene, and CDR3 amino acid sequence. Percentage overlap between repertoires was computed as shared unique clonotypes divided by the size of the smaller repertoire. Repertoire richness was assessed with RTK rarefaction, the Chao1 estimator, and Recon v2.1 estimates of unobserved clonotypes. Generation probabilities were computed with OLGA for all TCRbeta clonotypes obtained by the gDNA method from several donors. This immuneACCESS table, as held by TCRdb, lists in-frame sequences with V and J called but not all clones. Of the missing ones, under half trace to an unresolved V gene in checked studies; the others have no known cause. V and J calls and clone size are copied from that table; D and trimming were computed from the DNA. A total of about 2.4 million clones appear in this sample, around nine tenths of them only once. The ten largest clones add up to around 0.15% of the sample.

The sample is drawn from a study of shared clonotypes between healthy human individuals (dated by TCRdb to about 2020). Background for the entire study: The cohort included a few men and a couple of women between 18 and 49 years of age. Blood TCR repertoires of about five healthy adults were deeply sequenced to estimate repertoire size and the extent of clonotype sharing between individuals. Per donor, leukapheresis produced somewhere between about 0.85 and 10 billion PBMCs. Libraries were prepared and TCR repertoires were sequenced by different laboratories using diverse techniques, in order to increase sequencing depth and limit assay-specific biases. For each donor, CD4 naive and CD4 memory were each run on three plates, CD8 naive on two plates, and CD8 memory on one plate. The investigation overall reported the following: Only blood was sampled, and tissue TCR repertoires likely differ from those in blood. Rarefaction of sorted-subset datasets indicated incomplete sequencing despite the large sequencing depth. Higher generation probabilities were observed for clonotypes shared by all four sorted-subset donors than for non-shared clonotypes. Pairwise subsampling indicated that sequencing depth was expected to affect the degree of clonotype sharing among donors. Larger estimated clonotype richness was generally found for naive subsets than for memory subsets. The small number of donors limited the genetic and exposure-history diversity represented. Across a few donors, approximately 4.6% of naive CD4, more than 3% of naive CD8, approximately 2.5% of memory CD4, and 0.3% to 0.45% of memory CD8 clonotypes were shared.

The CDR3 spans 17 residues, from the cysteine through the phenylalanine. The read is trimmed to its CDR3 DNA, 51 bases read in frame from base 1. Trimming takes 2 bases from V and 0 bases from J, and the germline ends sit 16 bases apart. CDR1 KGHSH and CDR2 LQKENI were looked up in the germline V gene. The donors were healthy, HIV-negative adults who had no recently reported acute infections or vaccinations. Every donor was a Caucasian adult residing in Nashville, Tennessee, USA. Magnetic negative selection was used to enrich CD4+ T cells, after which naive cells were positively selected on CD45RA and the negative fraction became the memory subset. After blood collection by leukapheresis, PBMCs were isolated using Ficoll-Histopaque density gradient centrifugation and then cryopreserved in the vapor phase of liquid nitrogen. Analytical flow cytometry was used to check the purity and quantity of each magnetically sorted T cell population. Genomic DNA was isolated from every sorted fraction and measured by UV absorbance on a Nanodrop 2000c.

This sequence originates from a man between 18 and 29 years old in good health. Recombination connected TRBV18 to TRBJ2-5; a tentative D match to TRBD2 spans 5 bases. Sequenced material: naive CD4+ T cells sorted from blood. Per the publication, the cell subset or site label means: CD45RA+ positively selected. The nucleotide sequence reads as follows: TGTGCCAGCTCACCATGGCCTAGCCAATTGAACCAAGAGACCCAGTACTTC. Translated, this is CASSPWPSQLNQETQYF.